This TCR beta chain was sequenced for a study of cytomegalovirus exposure and HLA in healthy donors. Study-level points and caveats: Across donors, most TCRs were seen rarely, yet some public ones were widespread. A further, later analysis showed that HLA-associated TCR beta chains (compared with equally common others) were more clonally expanded. In a later analysis, TCR beta V- and J-gene trimming showed a link to a missense DCLRE1C variant.

As for this clone: No antigen is known for it.

This CDR3 comprises 13 residues. CDR1 and CDR2 from the germline V gene are SGHAT and FQDESV (reference sequence). Trimming cost V 5 bases and J 4 bases, with 11 bases left between them. The PCR contained 60 Vbeta and 13 Jbeta primers. Measured with immunoSEQ multiplex PCR; TCRdb has only the in-frame clones, and not every one. The sample comprises roughly 150,000 clones, roughly 80% of which are singletons, and about 2.6% rests with the top ten. These donors, healthy bone marrow donors, were studied. J is TRBJ1-2 and V is TRBV11-1; D is perhaps TRBD1 (5 bases). The sequenced material came from PBMCs. This TCR was recovered from a boy between 2 and 10 years old in good health and CMV-seronegative. The CDR3 DNA is TGTGCCAGCAGCCCAGGCGGGGGCTATGGCTACACCTTC. It is translated as CASSPGGGYGYTF. Filled out from reference TRBV11-1 and TRBJ1-2, the complete variable domain reads EAEVAQSPRYKITEKSQAVAFWCDPISGHATLYWYRQILGQGPELLVQFQDESVVDDSQLPKDRFSAERLKGVDSTLKIQPAELGDSAMYLCASSPGGGYGYTFGSGTRLTVV.